The 25 T cell receptor beta chains in this list originate from one sample, sequenced in a study of T-cell reconstitution after alpha-beta-depleted transplantation in children. Unique molecular identifiers featured in how the TCRbeta library was prepared. TCRdb reprocessed the PCR reads via MiXCR and lists one record per CDR3 protein. The repertoire includes a few hundred thousand distinct CDR3 sequences, approximately 9.8% of them detected once, and about 4.8% sits in the top ten. This sample comprised PBMCs from the stem cell graft donor, obtained from the stem cell graft. The receptors originated from a human donor who donated a stem cell graft to a child with SCID.

This chain connects TRBV5-6 to TRBJ2-7, with D perhaps matching TRBD2 (6 bases). Looked up from germline, CDR1 is SGHDT and CDR2 is YYEEEE. The CDR3 is 13 amino acids. Trimming removed 0 bases from V and 11 bases from J, with 15 bases in between. The CDR3 loop is CASSLAQGWGEYF. CDR3 nucleotide sequence: TGTGCCAGCAGCTTGGCGCAGGGATGGGGGGAGTACTTC.

This clonotype has a count of ten or more. The chain combines TRBV6-5 with TRBJ1-2; TRBD1 matches 7 bases. Germline V lookup: CDR1 MNHEY, CDR2 SVGAGI. J was trimmed by 8 bases and V by 6 bases; bases with no gene match: 9. This CDR3 is 13 amino acids long. The CDR3: CASSFRQGGGYTF. DNA of the CDR3: TGTGCCAGCAGCTTCCGACAGGGAGGAGGCTACACCTTC.

This clonotype was seen ten or more times. The chain links TRBV28 to TRBJ2-3; a weak D match, TRBD1 (6 bases). Germline V gives CDR1 MDHEN, CDR2 SYDVKM. The CDR3 sequence is 12 residues long. The V gene lost 11 bases and the J gene lost 1 base, with 10 bases spanning the gap. In DNA form, the CDR3 reads TGTGCCTGGGGACACCGCACAGATACGCAGTATTTT. The encoded protein is CAWGHRTDTQYF. The entire variable domain, with the rest obtained from reference TRBV28 and TRBJ2-3, is as follows: DVKVTQSSRYLVKRTGEKVFLECVQDMDHENMFWYRQDPGLGLRLIYFSYDVKMKEKGDIPEGYSVSREKKERFSLILESASTNQTSMYLCAWGHRTDTQYFGPGTRLTVL.

In its sample, this clonotype was seen many times. The V gene is TRBV6-1, the J gene TRBJ2-7, with 16 bases lining up with TRBD2. Germline CDR1 is MNHNS and CDR2 is SASEGT. The J segment lost 1 base and the V segment lost 5 bases, leaving 8 bases of the junction unmatched. The CDR3 extends over 18 amino acids. Here the CDR3 reads CASSRAGTSGGVSYEQYF. For the CDR3, the DNA is TGTGCCAGCAGTAGAGCCGGGACTAGCGGGGGGGTATCCTACGAGCAGTACTTC.

This clonotype was found many times. The rearrangement links TRBV28 to TRBJ2-2, with a weak D call TRBD1 (6 bases). Trimming shortened V by 6 bases and J by 7 bases, and 12 bases separated the two germline ends. The CDR3 contains 13 residues. Germline CDR1 MDHEN, CDR2 SYDVKM. CDR3 coding DNA: TGTGCCAGCAGCGGTCAGGGGATCGGGGAGCTGTTTTTT. The encoded protein is CASSGQGIGELFF.

Ten or more counts support this clonotype. This chain connects TRBV5-1 to TRBJ2-3; 15 bases are shared with TRBD2. The V gene end was trimmed by 3 bases and the J gene end by 2 bases; junction bases not matched to a gene: 7. The CDR3 runs to 18 residues. Germline assignment: CDR1 SGHRS and CDR2 YFSETQ. The CDR3 DNA sequence: TGCGCCAGCAGCTCGGGACTAGCGGGGGGCCTGACCACAGATACGCAGTATTTT. This codes for CASSSGLAGGLTTDTQYF.

This clonotype showed up many times. This rearrangement joins TRBV29-1 to TRBJ2-1, with D tentatively TRBD1 or TRBD2 (5 bases each). The CDR3 spans 13 residues. The V end was cut by 4 bases, the J end by 6 bases, with 13 bases between. Per the germline V gene, CDR1 is SQVTM and CDR2 is ANQGSEA. The CDR3, as DNA: TGCAGCGTTGGAAGAGGGGTATTCAATGAGCAGTTCTTC. Its translation is CSVGRGVFNEQFF.

This clonotype was recorded at least ten times. The chain has TRBV5-6 and TRBJ1-1; 7 nucleotides line up with TRBD1. The CDR3 length is 15 residues. CDR1 is SGHDT, CDR2 YYEEEE, per germline. Unmatched junction bases numbered 6, after V lost 2 bases and J lost 2 bases. CDR3 DNA sequence: TGTGCCAGCAGCTTAATTGACAGGGTCAACACTGAAGCTTTCTTT. Translation: CASSLIDRVNTEAFF.

This clonotype was seen at least ten times. V gene TRBV12-3 or TRBV12-4 combines with J gene TRBJ1-3; D is unclear. The CDR3 runs 16 residues. The V end lost 1 base, the J end lost 0 bases, and 10 bases lay between the germline ends. The CDR3 bases are TGTGCCAGCAGTTTAGTGAACAGCCGCTCTGGAAACACCATATATTTT. This codes for CASSLVNSRSGNTIYF.

This clonotype was recorded at least ten times. V usage is TRBV15 and J usage is TRBJ2-2, with D tentatively TRBD1 or TRBD2 (5 bases each). The CDR3 extends over 14 amino acids. V lost 8 bases, J lost 2 bases, and 12 bases lay in between. CDR1 and CDR2 from the germline V gene are LNHNV and YYDKDF (reference sequence). CDR3 loop: CATQPGTNTGELFF. CDR3 DNA sequence: TGTGCCACCCAACCCGGGACCAACACCGGGGAGCTGTTTTTT.

The J gene is TRBJ2-2, the V gene TRBV19; 7 nucleotides match TRBD1. This CDR3 has 14 amino acids. V was pared by 5 bases and J by 7 bases, with 7 bases of the junction left unmatched. Germline-derived CDR1 and CDR2 are LNHDA and SQIVND (reference sequence). CDR3 residues: CASSLTGSGGELFF. CDR3 in DNA: TGTGCCAGTAGTCTGACAGGGTCCGGCGGGGAGCTGTTTTTT.

This clonotype was detected many times. The chain couples TRBV20-1 to TRBJ1-1, with D possibly matching TRBD1 (5 bases). This CDR3 comprises 14 residues. V was pared by 6 bases and J by 9 bases, with 23 bases between. Germline loops: CDR1 DFQATT, CDR2 SNEGSKA (reference sequence). The DNA for the CDR3 is TGCAGTGCGCTGGAGGCGATGAATCCAGGGAAAGCTTTCTTT. Translating it yields CSALEAMNPGKAFF.

A note on this clonotype: A much larger clonotype is one base distant, so this may be a read error. The J gene is TRBJ1-1, the V gene TRBV6-5, with no clear D. The germline V and J ends were trimmed by 10 bases and 2 bases, with 11 bases remaining between them. This CDR3 comprises 12 residues. Germline CDR1 and CDR2: MNHEY and SVGAGI. CDR3 protein: CATSMGNTEAFF. The DNA for the CDR3 is TGTGCCACCTCCATGGGAAACACTGAAGCTTTCTTT.

This clonotype appeared many times. V and J are TRBV10-2 and TRBJ1-4, with TRBD1 identical over 9 bases. Trimming took 7 bases from V and 6 from J; bases not matched to a gene: 6. The CDR3 is made up of 14 amino acids. Germline V CDR1 and CDR2: WSHSY, SAAADI. CDR3 DNA sequence: TGCGCCAGCATGATGACAGGGGGGGATGAAAAACTGTTTTTT. Translated, it gives CASMMTGGDEKLFF.

Remarks on this clonotype: Given a much more abundant clone one base away, this may be a read error. V is TRBV4-3 and J is TRBJ1-2; no clear D gene. Germline CDR1 and CDR2: LGHNA and YSLEER. This CDR3 has 16 amino acids. CDR3 region: CASSQDNEGIGYGDTF. The CDR3 region has the DNA TGCGCCAGCAGCCAAGATAATGAGGGAATTGGGTATGGCGACACCTTC.

This clonotype has a count of ten or more. The V gene is TRBV28, the J gene TRBJ1-5; 10 bases align to TRBD1. V lost 10 bases, J lost 3 bases, and 3 bases stayed unmatched. In germline, CDR1 is MDHEN, CDR2 SYDVKM. The CDR3 has 13 amino acids. The CDR3 DNA reads TGTGCCATCGGGACAGGGGCCAATCAGCCCCAGCATTTT. It is translated as CAIGTGANQPQHF.

In its sample, this clonotype was seen many times. The V gene is TRBV28, the J gene TRBJ2-1; D is unclear. Germline values: CDR1 MDHEN, CDR2 SYDVKM. The CDR3 is made up of 12 amino acids. V shed 4 bases and J shed 2 bases, with 3 bases lying between them. CDR3 region: CASSSPYNEQFF. In DNA form, the CDR3 reads TGTGCCAGCAGTTCCCCCTACAATGAGCAGTTCTTC. Filled out from reference TRBV28 and TRBJ2-1, the complete variable domain reads DVKVTQSSRYLVKRTGEKVFLECVQDMDHENMFWYRQDPGLGLRLIYFSYDVKMKEKGDIPEGYSVSREKKERFSLILESASTNQTSMYLCASSSPYNEQFFGPGTRLTVL.

This clonotype was observed many times. The rearrangement uses TRBV7-2 and TRBJ1-5; 11 bases match TRBD1. From germline, CDR1 is SGHTA and CDR2 FQGNSA. The V segment lost 2 bases and the J segment 7 bases; nucleotides outside the gene matches: 4. This CDR3 has 15 residues. This CDR3 is CASSLRTGGGQPQHF. As DNA, the CDR3 is TGTGCCAGCAGCTTACGGACAGGGGGCGGGCAGCCCCAGCATTTT.

This clonotype was counted a few times. The J gene is TRBJ2-7, the V gene TRBV5-1, with a weak D call TRBD2 (6 bases). Trimming cost V 6 bases and J 2 bases, with 15 bases left between them. Per the germline V gene, CDR1 is SGHRS and CDR2 is YFSETQ. There are 14 residues in the CDR3. DNA for the CDR3: TGCGCCAGCAACCCCGGCGGGGTGCCCTACGAGCAGTACTTC. Translating it yields CASNPGGVPYEQYF.

This clonotype showed up just a few times. The J gene is TRBJ1-4, the V gene TRBV28; TRBD1 is a possible D gene (6 bases). This CDR3 is built from 13 residues. Germline CDR1 MDHEN, CDR2 SYDVKM. Trimming took 7 bases from V and 4 from J, leaving 10 bases between them. CDR3 nucleotides: TGTGCCAGCAAGGACAGCCATAATGAAAAACTGTTTTTT. This codes for CASKDSHNEKLFF.

This clonotype occurred many times. The V and J genes are TRBV24-1 and TRBJ2-7, with TRBD1 as a possible D gene (5 bases). Germline lookup yields CDR1 KGHDR and CDR2 SFDVKD. Deletions cut 3 bases from V and 3 bases from J, with 14 bases between. CDR3 length: 15 residues. The CDR3 DNA is TGTGCCACCAGTGATGGGGCGGCCCGGCACTACGAGCAGTACTTC. Its protein is CATSDGAARHYEQYF.

In its sample, this clonotype was seen many times. The V and J genes are TRBV6-8 and TRBJ2-1; D not certain. Germline-derived CDR1 and CDR2 are MNHGY and SAAAGT. Trimming shortened V by 5 bases and J by 9 bases, and 11 bases separated the two germline ends. The CDR3 consists of 12 residues. CDR3 nucleotide sequence: TGTGCCAGCAGTAAAACAAGGCTTGAGCAGTTCTTC. It codes for CASSKTRLEQFF.

This chain uses TRBV30 with TRBJ2-7; the D is unclear. The germline gives CDR1 GTSNPN, CDR2 SVGIG (reference sequence). This CDR3 spans 15 amino acids. With 5 bases removed from V and 2 bases from J, the gap between germline ends came to 19 bases. In DNA, the CDR3 is TGTGCCTGGCGGGCAGCCCCTCTTTGGACCTACGAGCAGTACTTC. The encoded protein is CAWRAAPLWTYEQYF. Combining the CDR3 with reference TRBV30 and TRBJ2-7 gives the whole variable domain SQTIHQWPATLVQPVGSPLSLECTVEGTSNPNLYWYRQAAGRGLQLLFYSVGIGQISSEVPQNLSASRPQDRQFILSSKKLLLSDSGFYLCAWRAAPLWTYEQYFGPGTRLTVT.

This clonotype was counted a few times. The CDR3 protein is CSADTGVETQYF. CDR3 coding DNA: TGCAGTGCGGACACAGGGGTAGAGACCCAGTACTTC. The chain has TRBV20-1 and TRBJ2-5; 7 bases align to TRBD1. Germline V gives CDR1 DFQATT, CDR2 SNEGSKA (reference sequence). The V and J ends lost 6 bases and 4 bases, in that order; junction bases with no gene match: 5. This CDR3 contains 12 residues.

This clonotype has a count of ten or more. This chain links TRBV5-6 with TRBJ1-5; D is ambiguous. The ends were cut back, 2 bases at V and 6 bases at J, with 9 bases in the middle. Germline assignment: CDR1 SGHDT and CDR2 YYEEEE. This CDR3 spans 13 amino acids. The CDR3 DNA reads as TGTGCCAGCAGCTTCGGGGAGGGTCAGCCCCAGCATTTT. Amino acid sequence: CASSFGEGQPQHF.